This T cell receptor beta chain was identified during a study of identical twins. A word on this clonotype: Its antigen is currently unknown.

Using its own MiXCR run on the 5' RACE reads, TCRdb lists one record per CDR3 protein. The sample has 690,000 or so distinct CDR3 sequences, over 8.5% seen once. Broader study findings: Carriage of fewer insertions was seen in abundant cord blood beta clonotypes, whereas memory repertoires showed none. Its conclusions, products of cross-sectional statistical analysis, did not come from following the same donors. Compared with models, monozygotic twins showed more out-of-frame TCR alpha sharing.

Healthy Caucasians, and only they, were the donors. Trimming pared 4 bases from V and 10 bases from J, leaving 11 bases between. The CDR3 runs to 12 residues. CDR1 is SGHVS, CDR2 FQNEAQ, per germline. These data also featured in a second study, about yellow fever vaccine responses in identical twins.

Sequencing input: PBMCs. The source is a woman aged 18-29 years in good health. J is TRBJ2-1 and V is TRBV7-8, with D hard to call. CDR3 in amino acids: CASSSGVREQFF. The CDR3 DNA reads TGTGCCAGCAGCTCTGGAGTAAGAGAGCAGTTCTTC.